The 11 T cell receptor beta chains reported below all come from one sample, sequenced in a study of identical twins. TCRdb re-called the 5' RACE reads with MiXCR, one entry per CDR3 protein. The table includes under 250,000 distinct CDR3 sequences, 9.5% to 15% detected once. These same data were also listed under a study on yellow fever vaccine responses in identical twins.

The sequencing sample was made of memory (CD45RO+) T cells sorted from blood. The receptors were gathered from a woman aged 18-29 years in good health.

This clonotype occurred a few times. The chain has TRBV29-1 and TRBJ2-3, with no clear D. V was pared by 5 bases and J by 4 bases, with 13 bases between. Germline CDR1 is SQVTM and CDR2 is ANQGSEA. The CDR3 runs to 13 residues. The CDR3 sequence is CSVSSVAADTQYF. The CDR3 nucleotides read TGCAGCGTTAGTTCAGTGGCGGCAGATACGCAGTATTTT.

DNA of the CDR3: TGCGCCAGCAGCTTGGCCGCCTCTGGGGCCAACGTCCTGACTTTC. Its protein product is CASSLAASGANVLTF. V gene TRBV5-1 combines with J gene TRBJ2-6; D is unresolved. Germline assignment: CDR1 SGHRS and CDR2 YFSETQ. V shed 0 bases and J shed 0 bases, with 4 bases lying between them. The length of the CDR3 is 15 residues.

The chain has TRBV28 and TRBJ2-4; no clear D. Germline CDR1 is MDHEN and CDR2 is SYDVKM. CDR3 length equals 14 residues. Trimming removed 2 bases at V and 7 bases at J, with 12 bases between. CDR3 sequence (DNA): TGTGCCAGCAGTTTAATGATTAGAGCCAACATTCAGTACTTC. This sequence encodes CASSLMIRANIQYF.

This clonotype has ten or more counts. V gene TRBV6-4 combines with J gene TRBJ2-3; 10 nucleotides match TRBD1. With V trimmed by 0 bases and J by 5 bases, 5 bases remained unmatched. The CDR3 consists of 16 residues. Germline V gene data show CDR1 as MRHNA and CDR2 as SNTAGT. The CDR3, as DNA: TGTGCCAGCAGTGACTCCTCTGGGACAGGGGAAGATACGCAGTATTTT. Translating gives CASSDSSGTGEDTQYF.

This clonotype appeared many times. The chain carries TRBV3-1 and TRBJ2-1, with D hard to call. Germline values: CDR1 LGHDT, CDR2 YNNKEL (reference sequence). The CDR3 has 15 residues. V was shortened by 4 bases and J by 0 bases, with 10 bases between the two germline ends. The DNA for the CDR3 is TGTGCCAGCAGCCCTTTTTTGAGCTCCTACAATGAGCAGTTCTTC. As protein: CASSPFLSSYNEQFF.

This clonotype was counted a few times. DNA of the CDR3: TGTGCCAGCAGCTTAGCGGCCTCTTCCGGGGAGCTGTTTTTT. As protein: CASSLAASSGELFF. V usage is TRBV7-2 and J usage is TRBJ2-2; D unclear. Trimming removed 0 bases at V and 6 bases at J, with 8 bases between. The CDR3 is made up of 14 amino acids. In germline, CDR1 is SGHTA, CDR2 FQGNSA.

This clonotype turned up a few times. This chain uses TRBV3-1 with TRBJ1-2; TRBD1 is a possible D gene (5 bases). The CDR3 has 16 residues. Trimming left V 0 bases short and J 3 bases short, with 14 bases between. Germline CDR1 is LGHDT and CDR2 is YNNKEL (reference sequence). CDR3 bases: TGTGCCAGCAGCCAAGAAAGGTCCAGGGTATACTATGGCTACACCTTC. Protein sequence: CASSQERSRVYYGYTF.

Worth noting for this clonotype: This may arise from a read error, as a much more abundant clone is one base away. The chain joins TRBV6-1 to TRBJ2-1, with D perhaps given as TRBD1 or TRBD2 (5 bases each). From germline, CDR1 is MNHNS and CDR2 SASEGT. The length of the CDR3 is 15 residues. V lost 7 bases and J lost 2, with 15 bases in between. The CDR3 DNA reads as TGTGCCAGCACCGAGAGGGGATCGCCCTACAATGAGCAGTTCTTC. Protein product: CASTERGSPYNEQFF.

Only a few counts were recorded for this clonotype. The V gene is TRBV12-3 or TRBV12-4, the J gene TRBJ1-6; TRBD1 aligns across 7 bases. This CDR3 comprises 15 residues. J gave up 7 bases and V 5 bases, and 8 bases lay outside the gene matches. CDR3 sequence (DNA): TGTGCCAGCAGTCCTCGACAGGGAAGGAATTCACCCCTCCACTTT. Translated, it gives CASSPRQGRNSPLHF.

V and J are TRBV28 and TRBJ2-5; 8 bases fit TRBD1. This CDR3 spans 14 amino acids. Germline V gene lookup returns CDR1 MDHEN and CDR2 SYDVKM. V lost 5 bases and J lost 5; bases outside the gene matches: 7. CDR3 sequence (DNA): TGTGCCAGCAGTCCGACAGGGGTCGACGAGACCCAGTACTTC. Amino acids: CASSPTGVDETQYF. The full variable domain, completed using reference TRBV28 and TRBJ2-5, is DVKVTQSSRYLVKRTGEKVFLECVQDMDHENMFWYRQDPGLGLRLIYFSYDVKMKEKGDIPEGYSVSREKKERFSLILESASTNQTSMYLCASSPTGVDETQYFGPGTRLLVL.

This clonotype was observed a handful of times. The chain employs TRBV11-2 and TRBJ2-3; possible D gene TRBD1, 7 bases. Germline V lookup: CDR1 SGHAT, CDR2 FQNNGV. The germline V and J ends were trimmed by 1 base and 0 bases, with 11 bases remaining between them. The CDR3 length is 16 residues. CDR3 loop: CASSLGGTVSTDTQYF. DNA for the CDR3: TGTGCCAGCAGCTTAGGCGGGACAGTGAGCACAGATACGCAGTATTTT.